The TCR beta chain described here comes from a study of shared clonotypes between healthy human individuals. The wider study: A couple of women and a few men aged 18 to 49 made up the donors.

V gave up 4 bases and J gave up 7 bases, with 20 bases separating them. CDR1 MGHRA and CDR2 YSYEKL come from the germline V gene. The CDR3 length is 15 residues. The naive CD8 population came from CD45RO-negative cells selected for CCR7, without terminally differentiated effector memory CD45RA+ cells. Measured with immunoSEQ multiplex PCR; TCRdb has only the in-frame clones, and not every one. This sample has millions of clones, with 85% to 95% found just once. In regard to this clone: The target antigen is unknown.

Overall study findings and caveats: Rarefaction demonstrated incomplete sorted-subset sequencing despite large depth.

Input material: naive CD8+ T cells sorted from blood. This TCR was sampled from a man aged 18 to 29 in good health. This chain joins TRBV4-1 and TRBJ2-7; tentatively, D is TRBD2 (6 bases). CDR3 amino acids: CASSLKGLASGEQYF. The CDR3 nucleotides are TGCGCCAGCAGCCTGAAAGGCCTAGCGTCGGGGGAGCAGTACTTC.